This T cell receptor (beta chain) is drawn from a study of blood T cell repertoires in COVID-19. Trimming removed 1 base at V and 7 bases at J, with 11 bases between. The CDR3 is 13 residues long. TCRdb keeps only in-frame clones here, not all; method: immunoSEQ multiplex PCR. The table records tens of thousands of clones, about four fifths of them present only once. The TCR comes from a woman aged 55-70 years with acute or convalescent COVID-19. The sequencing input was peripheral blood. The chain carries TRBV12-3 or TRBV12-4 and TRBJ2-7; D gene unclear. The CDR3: CASSLDYKEEQYF. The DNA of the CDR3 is TGTGCCAGCAGTTTAGACTACAAAGAAGAGCAGTACTTC.